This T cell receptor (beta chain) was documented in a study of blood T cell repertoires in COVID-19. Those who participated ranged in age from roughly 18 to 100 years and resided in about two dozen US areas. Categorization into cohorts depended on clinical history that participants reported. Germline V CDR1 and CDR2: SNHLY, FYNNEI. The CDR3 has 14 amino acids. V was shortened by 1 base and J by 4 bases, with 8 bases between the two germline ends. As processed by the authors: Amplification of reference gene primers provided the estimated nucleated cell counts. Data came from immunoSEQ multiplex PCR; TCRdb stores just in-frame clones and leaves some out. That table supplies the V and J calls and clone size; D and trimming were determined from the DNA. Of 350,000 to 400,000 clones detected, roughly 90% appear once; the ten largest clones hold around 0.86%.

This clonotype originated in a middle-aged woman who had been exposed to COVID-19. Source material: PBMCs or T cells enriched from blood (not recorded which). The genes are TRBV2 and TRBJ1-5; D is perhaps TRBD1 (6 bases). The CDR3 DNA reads TGTGCCAGCAGTGAAGGGACAGTGAATCAGCCCCAGCATTTT. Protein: CASSEGTVNQPQHF. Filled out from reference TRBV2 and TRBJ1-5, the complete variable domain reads EPEVTQTPSHQVTQMGQEVILRCVPISNHLYFYWYRQILGQKVEFLVSFYNNEISEKSEIFDDQFSVERPDGSNFTLKIRSTKLEDSAMYFCASSEGTVNQPQHFGDGTRLSIL.